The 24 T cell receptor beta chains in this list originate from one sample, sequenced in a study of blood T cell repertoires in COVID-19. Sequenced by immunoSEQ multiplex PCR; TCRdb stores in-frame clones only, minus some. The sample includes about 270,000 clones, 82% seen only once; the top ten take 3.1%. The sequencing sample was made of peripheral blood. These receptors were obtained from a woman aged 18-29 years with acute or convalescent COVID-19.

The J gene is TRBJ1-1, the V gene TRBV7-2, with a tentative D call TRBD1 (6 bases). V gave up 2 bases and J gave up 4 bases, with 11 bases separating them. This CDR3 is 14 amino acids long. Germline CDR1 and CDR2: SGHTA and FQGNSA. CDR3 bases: TGTGCCAGCAGCTTATTTACAGGGAGCACTGAAGCTTTCTTT. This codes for CASSLFTGSTEAFF.

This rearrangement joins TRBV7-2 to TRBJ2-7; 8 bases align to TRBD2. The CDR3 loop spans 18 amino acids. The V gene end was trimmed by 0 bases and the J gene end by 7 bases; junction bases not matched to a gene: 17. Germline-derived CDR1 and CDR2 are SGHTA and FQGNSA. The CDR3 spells CASSLALTAGTRTREQYF. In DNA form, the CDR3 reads TGTGCCAGCAGCTTAGCCTTAACCGCCGGGACTAGGACGCGTGAGCAGTACTTC.

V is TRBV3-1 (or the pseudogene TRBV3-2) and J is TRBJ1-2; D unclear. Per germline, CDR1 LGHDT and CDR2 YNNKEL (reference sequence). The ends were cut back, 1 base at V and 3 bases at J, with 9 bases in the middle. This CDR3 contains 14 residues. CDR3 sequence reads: CASSQAGTHYGYTF. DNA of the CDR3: TGTGCCAGCAGCCAAGCCGGTACTCACTATGGCTACACCTTC.

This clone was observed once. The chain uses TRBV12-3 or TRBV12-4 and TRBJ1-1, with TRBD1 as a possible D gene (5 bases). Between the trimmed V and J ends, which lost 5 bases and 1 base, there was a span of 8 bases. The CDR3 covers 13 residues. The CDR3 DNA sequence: TGTGCCAGCAGTAGTCAGGGGAACACTGAAGCTTTCTTT. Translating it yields CASSSQGNTEAFF.

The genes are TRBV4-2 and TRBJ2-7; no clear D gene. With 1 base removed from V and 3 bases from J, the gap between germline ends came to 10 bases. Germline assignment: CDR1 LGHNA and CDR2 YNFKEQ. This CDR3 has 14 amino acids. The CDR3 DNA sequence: TGTGCCAGCAGCCAAGTTGGCAAGTACTACGAGCAGTACTTC. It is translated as CASSQVGKYYEQYF.

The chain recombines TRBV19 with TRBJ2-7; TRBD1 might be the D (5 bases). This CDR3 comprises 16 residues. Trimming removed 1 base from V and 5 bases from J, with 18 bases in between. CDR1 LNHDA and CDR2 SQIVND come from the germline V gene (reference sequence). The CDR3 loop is CASSIGRQTLGDEQYF. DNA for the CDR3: TGTGCCAGTAGTATAGGGCGGCAGACCCTAGGGGACGAGCAGTACTTC.

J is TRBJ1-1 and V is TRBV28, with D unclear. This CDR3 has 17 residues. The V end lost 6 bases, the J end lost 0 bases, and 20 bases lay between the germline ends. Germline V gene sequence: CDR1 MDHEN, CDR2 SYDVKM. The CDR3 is CASSRLKTLRMNTEAFF. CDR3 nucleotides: TGTGCCAGCAGCCGTCTTAAAACGCTTAGAATGAACACTGAAGCTTTCTTT.

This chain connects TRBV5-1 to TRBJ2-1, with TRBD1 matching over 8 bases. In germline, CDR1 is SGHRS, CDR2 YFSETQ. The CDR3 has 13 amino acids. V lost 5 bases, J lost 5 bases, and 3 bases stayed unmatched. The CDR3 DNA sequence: TGCGCCAGCAGAACGACAGGGGACAATGAGCAGTTCTTC. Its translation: CASRTTGDNEQFF.

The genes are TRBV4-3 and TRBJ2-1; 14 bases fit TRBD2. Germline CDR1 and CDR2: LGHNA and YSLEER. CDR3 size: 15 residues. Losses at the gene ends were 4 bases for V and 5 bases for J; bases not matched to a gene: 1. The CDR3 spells CASSPTSGRDNEQFF. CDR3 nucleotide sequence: TGCGCCAGCAGCCCGACTAGCGGGAGGGACAATGAGCAGTTCTTC.

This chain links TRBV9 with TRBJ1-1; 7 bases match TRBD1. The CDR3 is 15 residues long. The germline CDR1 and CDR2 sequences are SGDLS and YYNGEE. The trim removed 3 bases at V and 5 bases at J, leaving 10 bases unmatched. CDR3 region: CASSGEDRAWTEAFF. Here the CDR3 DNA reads TGTGCCAGCAGCGGGGAAGACAGGGCGTGGACTGAAGCTTTCTTT.

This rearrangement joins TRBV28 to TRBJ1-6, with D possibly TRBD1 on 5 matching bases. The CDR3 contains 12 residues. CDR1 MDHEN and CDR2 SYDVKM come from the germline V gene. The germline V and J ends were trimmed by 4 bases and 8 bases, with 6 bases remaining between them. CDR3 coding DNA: TGTGCCAGCAGTTCAGGGTATTCACCCCTCCACTTT. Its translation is CASSSGYSPLHF. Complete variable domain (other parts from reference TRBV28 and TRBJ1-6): DVKVTQSSRYLVKRTGEKVFLECVQDMDHENMFWYRQDPGLGLRLIYFSYDVKMKEKGDIPEGYSVSREKKERFSLILESASTNQTSMYLCASSSGYSPLHFGNGTRLTVT.

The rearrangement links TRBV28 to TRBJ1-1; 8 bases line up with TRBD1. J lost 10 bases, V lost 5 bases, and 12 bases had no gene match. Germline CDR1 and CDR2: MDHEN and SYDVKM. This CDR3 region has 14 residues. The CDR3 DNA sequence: TGTGCCAGCAGTGGCGGATCAGGGGGCGCGGGAGCTTTCTTT. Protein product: CASSGGSGGAGAFF.

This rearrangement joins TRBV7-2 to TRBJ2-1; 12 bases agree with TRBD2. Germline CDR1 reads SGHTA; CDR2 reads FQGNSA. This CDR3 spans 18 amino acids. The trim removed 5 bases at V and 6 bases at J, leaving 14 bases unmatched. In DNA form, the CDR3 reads TGTGCCAGCAGCCGCATCCCGGTGACTAGCGGGAGAGGCAATGAGCAGTTCTTC. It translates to CASSRIPVTSGRGNEQFF.

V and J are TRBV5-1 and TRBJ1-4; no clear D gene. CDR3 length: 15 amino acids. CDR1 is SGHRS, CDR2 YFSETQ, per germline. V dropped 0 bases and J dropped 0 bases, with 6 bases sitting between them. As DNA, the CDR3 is TGCGCCAGCAGCTTGGGGCATGCAACTAATGAAAAACTGTTTTTT. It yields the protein CASSLGHATNEKLFF.

The CDR3 protein is CASSDGGFRTGELFF. Written as DNA, the CDR3 is TGTGCCAGCAGTGATGGGGGCTTTCGCACCGGGGAGCTGTTTTTT. The chain combines TRBV25-1 with TRBJ2-2; weak D call: TRBD1 (6 bases). The CDR3 sequence is 15 residues long. V shed 3 bases and J shed 4 bases, with 12 bases lying between them. The germline gives CDR1 MGHDK, CDR2 SYGVNS. The variable domain in full, completed from reference TRBV25-1 and TRBJ2-2, reads EADIYQTPRYLVIGTGKKITLECSQTMGHDKMYWYQQDPGMELHLIHYSYGVNSTEKGDLSSESTVSRIRTEHFPLTLESARPSHTSQYLCASSDGGFRTGELFFGEGSRLTVL.

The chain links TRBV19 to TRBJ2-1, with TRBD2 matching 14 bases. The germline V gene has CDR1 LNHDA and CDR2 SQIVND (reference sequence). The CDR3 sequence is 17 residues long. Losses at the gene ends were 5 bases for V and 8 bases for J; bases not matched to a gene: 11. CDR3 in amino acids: CASSAGLAGVFLDEQFF. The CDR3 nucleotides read TGTGCCAGTAGTGCGGGACTAGCGGGAGTTTTTTTGGATGAGCAGTTCTTC.

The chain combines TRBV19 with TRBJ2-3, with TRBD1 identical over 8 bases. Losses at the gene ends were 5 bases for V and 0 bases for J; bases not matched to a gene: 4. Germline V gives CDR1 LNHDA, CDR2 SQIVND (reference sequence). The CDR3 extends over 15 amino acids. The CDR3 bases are TGTGCCAGTAGTGCGGACAGGGTCAGCACAGATACGCAGTATTTT. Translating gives CASSADRVSTDTQYF.

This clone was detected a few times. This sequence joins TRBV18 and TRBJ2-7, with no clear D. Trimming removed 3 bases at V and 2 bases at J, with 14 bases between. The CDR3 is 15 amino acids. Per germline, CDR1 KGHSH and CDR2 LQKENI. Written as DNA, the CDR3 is TGTGCCAGCTCACCCCCCGGTCTCTATACCTACGAGCAGTACTTC. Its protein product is CASSPPGLYTYEQYF. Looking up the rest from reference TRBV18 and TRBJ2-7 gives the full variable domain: NAGVMQNPRHLVRRRGQEARLRCSPMKGHSHVYWYRQLPEEGLKFMVYLQKENIIDESGMPKERFSAEFPKEGPSILRIQQVVRGDSAAYFCASSPPGLYTYEQYFGPGTRLTVT.

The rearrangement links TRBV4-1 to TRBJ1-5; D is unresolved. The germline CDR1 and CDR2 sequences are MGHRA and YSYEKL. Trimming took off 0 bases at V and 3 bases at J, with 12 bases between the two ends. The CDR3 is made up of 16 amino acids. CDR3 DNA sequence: TGCGCCAGCAGCCAAGACGGGTCTCCAAACAATCAGCCCCAGCATTTT. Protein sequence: CASSQDGSPNNQPQHF.

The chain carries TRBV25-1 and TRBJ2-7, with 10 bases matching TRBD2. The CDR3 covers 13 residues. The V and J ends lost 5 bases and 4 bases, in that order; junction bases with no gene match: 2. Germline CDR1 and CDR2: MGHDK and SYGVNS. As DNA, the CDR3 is TGTGCCAGCAGTAGGACTAGCGGATACGAGCAGTACTTC. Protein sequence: CASSRTSGYEQYF.

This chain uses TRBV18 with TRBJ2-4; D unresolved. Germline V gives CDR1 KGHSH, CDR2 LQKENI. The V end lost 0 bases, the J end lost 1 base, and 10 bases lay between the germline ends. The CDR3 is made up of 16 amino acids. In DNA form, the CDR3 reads TGTGCCAGCTCACCACCTTCAGTCGGGGCCAAAAACATTCAGTACTTC. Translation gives CASSPPSVGAKNIQYF.

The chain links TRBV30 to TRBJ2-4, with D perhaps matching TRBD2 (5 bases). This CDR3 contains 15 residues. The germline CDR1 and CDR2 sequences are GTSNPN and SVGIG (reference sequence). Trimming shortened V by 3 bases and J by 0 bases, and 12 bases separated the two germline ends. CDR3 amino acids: CAWSRGLVAKNIQYF. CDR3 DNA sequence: TGTGCCTGGAGCAGAGGACTTGTAGCCAAAAACATTCAGTACTTC. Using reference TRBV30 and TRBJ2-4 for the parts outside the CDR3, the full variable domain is SQTIHQWPATLVQPVGSPLSLECTVEGTSNPNLYWYRQAAGRGLQLLFYSVGIGQISSEVPQNLSASRPQDRQFILSSKKLLLSDSGFYLCAWSRGLVAKNIQYFGAGTRLSVL.

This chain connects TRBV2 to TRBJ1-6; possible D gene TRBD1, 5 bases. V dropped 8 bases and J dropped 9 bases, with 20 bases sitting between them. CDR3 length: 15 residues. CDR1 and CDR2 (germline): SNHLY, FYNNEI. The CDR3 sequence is CASVGGGQFASPLHF. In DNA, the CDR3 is TGTGCCAGCGTGGGGGGTGGGCAGTTCGCTTCACCCCTCCACTTT. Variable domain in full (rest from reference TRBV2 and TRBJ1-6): EPEVTQTPSHQVTQMGQEVILRCVPISNHLYFYWYRQILGQKVEFLVSFYNNEISEKSEIFDDQFSVERPDGSNFTLKIRSTKLEDSAMYFCASVGGGQFASPLHFGNGTRLTVT.

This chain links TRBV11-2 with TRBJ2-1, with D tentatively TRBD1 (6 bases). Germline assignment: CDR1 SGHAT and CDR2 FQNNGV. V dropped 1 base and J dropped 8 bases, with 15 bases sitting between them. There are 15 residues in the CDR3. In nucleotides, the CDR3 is TGTGCCAGCAGCTTAGTAGGGGGAAGTGTGCATGAGCAGTTCTTC. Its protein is CASSLVGGSVHEQFF.